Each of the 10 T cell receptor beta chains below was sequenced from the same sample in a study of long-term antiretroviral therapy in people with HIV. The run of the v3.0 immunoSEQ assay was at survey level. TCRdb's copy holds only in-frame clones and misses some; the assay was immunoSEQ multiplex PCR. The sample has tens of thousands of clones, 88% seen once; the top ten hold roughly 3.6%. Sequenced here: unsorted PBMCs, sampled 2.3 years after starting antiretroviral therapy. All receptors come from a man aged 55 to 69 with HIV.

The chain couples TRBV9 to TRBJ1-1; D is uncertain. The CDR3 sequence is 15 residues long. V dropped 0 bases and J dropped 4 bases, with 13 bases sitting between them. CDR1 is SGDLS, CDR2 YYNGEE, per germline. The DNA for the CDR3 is TGTGCCAGCAGCGTAGGCCCTGGGGAAACCACTGAAGCTTTCTTT. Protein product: CASSVGPGETTEAFF.

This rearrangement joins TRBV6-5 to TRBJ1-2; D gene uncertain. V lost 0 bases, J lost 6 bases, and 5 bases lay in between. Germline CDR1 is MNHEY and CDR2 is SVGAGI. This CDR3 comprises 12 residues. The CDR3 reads CASSYSGNGYTF. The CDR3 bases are TGTGCCAGCAGTTACTCGGGCAATGGCTACACCTTC.

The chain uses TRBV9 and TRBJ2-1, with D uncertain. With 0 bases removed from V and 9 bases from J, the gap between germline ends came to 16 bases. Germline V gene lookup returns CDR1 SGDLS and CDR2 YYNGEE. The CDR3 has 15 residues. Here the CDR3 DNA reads TGTGCCAGCAGCGTAGCCCCACTACTTGTGATTGAGCAGTTCTTC. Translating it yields CASSVAPLLVIEQFF.

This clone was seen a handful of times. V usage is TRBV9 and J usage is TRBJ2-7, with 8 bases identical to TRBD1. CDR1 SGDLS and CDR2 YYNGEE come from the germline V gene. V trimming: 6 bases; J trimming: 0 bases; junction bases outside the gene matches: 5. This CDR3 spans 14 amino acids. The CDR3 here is CASNRQGSSYEQYF. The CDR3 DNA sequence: TGTGCCAGCAACCGACAGGGGAGCTCCTACGAGCAGTACTTC.

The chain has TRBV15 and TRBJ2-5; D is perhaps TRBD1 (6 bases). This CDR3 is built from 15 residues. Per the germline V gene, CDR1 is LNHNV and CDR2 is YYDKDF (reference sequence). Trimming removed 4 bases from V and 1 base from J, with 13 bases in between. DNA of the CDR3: TGTGCCACCAGCAAGGGGGTCGGGATCCAAGAGACCCAGTACTTC. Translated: CATSKGVGIQETQYF.

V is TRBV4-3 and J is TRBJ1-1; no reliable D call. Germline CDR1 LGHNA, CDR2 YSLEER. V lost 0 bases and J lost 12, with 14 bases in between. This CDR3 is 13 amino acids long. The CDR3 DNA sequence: TGCGCCAGCAGCCAAGACACAAGGGCGTCGCCTTTCTTT. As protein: CASSQDTRASPFF.

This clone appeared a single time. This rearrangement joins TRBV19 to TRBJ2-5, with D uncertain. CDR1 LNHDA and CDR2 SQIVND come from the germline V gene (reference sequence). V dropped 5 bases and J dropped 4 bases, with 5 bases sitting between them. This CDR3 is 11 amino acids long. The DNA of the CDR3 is TGTGCCAGTAGTGAATTAGAGACCCAGTACTTC. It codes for CASSELETQYF.

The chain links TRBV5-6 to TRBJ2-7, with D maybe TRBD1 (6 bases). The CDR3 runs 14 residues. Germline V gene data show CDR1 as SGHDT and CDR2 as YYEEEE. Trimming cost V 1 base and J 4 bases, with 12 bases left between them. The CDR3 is CASSLTGKFYEQYF. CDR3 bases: TGTGCCAGCAGCTTGACAGGGAAGTTTTACGAGCAGTACTTC.

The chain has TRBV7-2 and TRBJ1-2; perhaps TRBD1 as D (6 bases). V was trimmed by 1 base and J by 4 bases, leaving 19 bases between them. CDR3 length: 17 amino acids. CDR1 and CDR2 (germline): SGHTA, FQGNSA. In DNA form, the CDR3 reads TGTGCCAGCAGCTTAGATTCTACGGGACATCACCCCTATGGCTACACCTTC. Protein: CASSLDSTGHHPYGYTF.

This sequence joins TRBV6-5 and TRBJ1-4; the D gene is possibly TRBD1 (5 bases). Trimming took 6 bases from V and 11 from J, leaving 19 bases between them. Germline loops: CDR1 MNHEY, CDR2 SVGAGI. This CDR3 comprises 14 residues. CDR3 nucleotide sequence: TGTGCCAGCAGCCCCGTCCGCAGGGATGGCAAACTGTTTTTT. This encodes CASSPVRRDGKLFF.